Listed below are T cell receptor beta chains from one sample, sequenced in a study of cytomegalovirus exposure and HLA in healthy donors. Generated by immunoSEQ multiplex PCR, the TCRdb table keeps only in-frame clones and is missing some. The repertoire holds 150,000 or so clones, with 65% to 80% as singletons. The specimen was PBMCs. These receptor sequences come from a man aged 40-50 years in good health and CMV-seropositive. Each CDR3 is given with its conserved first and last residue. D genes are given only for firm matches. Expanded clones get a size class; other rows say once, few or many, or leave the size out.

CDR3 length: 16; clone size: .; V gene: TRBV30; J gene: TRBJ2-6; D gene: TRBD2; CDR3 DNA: TGTGCCACGGGGACTTCGGGAGGTTCTGGGGCCAACGTCCTGACTTTC; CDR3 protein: CATGTSGGSGANVLTF
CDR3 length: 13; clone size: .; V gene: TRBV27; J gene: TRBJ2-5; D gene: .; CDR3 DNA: TGTGCCAGCAGTTTCCGCGCCGAAGCAGGGCGTTACTTC; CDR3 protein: CASSFRAEAGRYF
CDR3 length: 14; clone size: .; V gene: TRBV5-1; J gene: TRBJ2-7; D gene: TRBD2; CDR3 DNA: TGCGCCAGCTCTGGCGGGAGCCTCGCGGGCGAGCAGTACTTC; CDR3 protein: CASSGGSLAGEQYF
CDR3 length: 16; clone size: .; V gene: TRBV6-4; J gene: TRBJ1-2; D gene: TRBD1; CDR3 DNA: TGTGCCAGCAGGAGGACTCGACAGGGGAAGGACTATGGCTACACCTTC; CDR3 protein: CASRRTRQGKDYGYTF
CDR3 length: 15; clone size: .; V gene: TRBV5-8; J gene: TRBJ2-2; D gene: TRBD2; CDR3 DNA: TGTGCCAGCAGTCTGCGACTAGCGGGAAACGGGGAGCTGTTTTTT; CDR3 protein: CASSLRLAGNGELFF
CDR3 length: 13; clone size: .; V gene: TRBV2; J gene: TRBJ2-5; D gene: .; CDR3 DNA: TGTGCCAGCAGCCAGGGTGGGGAAGAGACCCAGTACTTC; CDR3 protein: CASSQGGEETQYF
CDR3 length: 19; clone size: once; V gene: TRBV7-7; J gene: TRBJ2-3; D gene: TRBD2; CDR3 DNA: TGTGCCAGCAGCTCAACCTTCTCCGGGACTAGCAGGATCACAGATACGCAGTATTTT; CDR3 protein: CASSSTFSGTSRITDTQYF
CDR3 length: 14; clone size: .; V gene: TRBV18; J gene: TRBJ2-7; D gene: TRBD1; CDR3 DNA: TGTGCCAGCTCACAGAGACAGGGGATCTACGAGCAGTACTTC; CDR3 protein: CASSQRQGIYEQYF
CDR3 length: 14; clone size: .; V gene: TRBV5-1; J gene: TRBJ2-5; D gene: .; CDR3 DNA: TGCGCCAGCAGCCCCTTGACAGGAACGGAGACCCAGTACTTC; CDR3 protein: CASSPLTGTETQYF
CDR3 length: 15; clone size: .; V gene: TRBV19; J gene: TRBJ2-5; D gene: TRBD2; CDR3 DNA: TGTGCCAGTAGTACGAGCGGGGCCCGGGGTGAGACCCAGTACTTC; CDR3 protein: CASSTSGARGETQYF
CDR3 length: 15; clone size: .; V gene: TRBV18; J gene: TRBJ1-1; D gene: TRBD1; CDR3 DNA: TGTGCCAGCTCACAGGGACAGACACAGAACACTGAAGCTTTCTTT; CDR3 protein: CASSQGQTQNTEAFF
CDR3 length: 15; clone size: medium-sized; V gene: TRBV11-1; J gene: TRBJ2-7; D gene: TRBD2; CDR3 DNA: TGTGCCAGCAGCCACACGGACCGCGGGGGCTACGAGCAGTACTTC; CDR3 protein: CASSHTDRGGYEQYF
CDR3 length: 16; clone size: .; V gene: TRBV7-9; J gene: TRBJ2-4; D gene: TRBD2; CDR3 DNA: TGTGCCAGCCAGAGACTAGCGGGGGTAGCCAAAAACATTCAGTACTTC; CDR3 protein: CASQRLAGVAKNIQYF
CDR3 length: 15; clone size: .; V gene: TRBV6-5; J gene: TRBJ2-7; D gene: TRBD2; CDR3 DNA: TGTGCCAGCAGTCTAACTAGCGGACCCTCCTACGAGCAGTACTTC; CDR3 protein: CASSLTSGPSYEQYF
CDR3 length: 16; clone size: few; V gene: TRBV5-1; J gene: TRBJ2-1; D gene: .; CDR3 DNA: TGCGCCAGCAGCTTCGGTTTGCGGGACTGGGGGAATGAGCAGTTCTTC; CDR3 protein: CASSFGLRDWGNEQFF
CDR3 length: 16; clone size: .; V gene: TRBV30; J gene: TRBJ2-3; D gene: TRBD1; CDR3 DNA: TGTGCCTGGATCGGACCATGGGCAGGGGGAACAGATACGCAGTATTTT; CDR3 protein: CAWIGPWAGGTDTQYF
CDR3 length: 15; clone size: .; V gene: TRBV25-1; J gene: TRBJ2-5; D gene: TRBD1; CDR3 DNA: TGTGCCAGCAGTTTAGGGGGACAGGGTGGTGAGACCCAGTACTTC; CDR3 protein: CASSLGGQGGETQYF
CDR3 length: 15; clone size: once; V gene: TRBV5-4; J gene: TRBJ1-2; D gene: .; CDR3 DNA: TGTGCCAGCAGATTAAACAGGAATCCTAACTATGGCTACACCTTC; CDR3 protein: CASRLNRNPNYGYTF
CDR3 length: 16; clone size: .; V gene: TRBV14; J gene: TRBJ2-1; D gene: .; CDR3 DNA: TGTGCCAGCAGCGCTAGCTGGGGCGGGATTTTGAATGAGCAGTTCTTC; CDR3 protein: CASSASWGGILNEQFF
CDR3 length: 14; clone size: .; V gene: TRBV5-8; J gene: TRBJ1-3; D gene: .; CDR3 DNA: TGTGCCAGCGGGAGCTTTAACTCTGGAAACACCATATATTTT; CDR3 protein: CASGSFNSGNTIYF
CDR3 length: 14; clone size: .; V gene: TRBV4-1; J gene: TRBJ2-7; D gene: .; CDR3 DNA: TGCGCCAGCAGCCAAGTCCCGGGAGTTTACGAGCAGTACTTC; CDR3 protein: CASSQVPGVYEQYF
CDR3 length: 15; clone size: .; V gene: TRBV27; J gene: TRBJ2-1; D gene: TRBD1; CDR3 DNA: TGTGCCAGCAGTCCGCCGTCATCCGGGACAGGGATCCAATTCTTC; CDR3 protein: CASSPPSSGTGIQFF
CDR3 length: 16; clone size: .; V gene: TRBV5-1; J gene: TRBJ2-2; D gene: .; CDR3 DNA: TGCGCCAGCAGCTTGGGGCAGGGTCGGTTAAACGGGGAGCTGTTTTTT; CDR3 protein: CASSLGQGRLNGELFF
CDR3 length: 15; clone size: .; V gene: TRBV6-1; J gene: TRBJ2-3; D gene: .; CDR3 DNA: TGTGCCAGCACTTTGAGAGGCTTGGCGGGCGGTACGCAGTATTTT; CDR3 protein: CASTLRGLAGGTQYF
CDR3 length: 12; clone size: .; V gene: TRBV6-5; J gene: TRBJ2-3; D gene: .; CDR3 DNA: TGTGCCAGCAGTTACGAGGGCGATACGCAGTATTTT; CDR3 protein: CASSYEGDTQYF
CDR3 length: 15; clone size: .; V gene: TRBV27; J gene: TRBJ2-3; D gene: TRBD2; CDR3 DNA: TGTGCCAGCAGCGGGGGGACGTTAAACACAGATACGCAGTATTTT; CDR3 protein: CASSGGTLNTDTQYF
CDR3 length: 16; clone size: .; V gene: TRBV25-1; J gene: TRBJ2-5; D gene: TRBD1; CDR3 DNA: TGTGCCAGCAGTGCGACACCGGGACAGGGGGAAGAGACCCAGTACTTC; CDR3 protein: CASSATPGQGEETQYF
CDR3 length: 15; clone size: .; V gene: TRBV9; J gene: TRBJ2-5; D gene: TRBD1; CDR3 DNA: TGTGCCAGCAGCACTGGACAGGGTGTGACAGAGACCCAGTACTTC; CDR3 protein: CASSTGQGVTETQYF
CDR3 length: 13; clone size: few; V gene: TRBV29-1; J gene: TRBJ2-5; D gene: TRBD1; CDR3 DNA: TGCAGCGTTGGGGGGACAGGGTTAGAGACCCAGTACTTC; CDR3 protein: CSVGGTGLETQYF
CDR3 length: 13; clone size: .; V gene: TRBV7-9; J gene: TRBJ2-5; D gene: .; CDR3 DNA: TGTGCCAGCAGCTTAGGAGGGCTGGAGACCCAGTACTTC; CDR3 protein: CASSLGGLETQYF
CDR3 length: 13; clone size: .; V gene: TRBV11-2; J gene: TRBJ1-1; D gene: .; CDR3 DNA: TGTGCCAGCAGCTTTGGGAGAAACACTGAAGCTTTCTTT; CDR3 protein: CASSFGRNTEAFF